The rows below give T cell receptor beta chains drawn from one sample of a study of blood T cell repertoires in COVID-19. Using immunoSEQ multiplex PCR, the repertoire was profiled, and TCRdb retains in-frame clones only, with some absent. The sample includes 200,000 to 250,000 clones, roughly four fifths of them seen just once. Sequenced material: peripheral blood. The receptors originated from a woman in her 70s with acute or convalescent COVID-19. Each CDR3 is given with its conserved first and last residue. The D gene is left open where the match is weak. Clone size is stated in some rows and not others, as once, few, many or a class when expanded.

clone size: .
CDR3 length: 14
V gene: TRBV6-1
J gene: TRBJ1-2
D gene: TRBD1
CDR3 protein: CASSDTGAYYGYTF
CDR3 DNA: TGTGCCAGCAGTGATACAGGGGCGTACTATGGCTACACCTTC

clone size: once
CDR3 length: 12
V gene: TRBV12-3/TRBV12-4
J gene: TRBJ1-1
D gene: .
CDR3 protein: CASSLQYTEAFF
CDR3 DNA: TGTGCCAGCAGTTTACAGTACACTGAAGCTTTCTTT

clone size: few
CDR3 length: 16
V gene: TRBV7-6
J gene: TRBJ1-5
D gene: .
CDR3 protein: CASSLSPAGINQPQHF
CDR3 DNA: TGTGCCAGCAGCCTGTCTCCGGCAGGGATCAATCAGCCCCAGCATTTT

clone size: .
CDR3 length: 12
V gene: TRBV2
J gene: TRBJ1-2
D gene: .
CDR3 protein: CASNDRSDGYTF
CDR3 DNA: TGTGCCAGCAACGATCGGAGCGATGGCTACACCTTC

clone size: .
CDR3 length: 14
V gene: TRBV5-5
J gene: TRBJ1-2
D gene: TRBD1
CDR3 protein: CASSLPGQAYGYTF
CDR3 DNA: TGTGCCAGCAGCTTACCGGGACAGGCCTATGGCTACACCTTC

clone size: once
CDR3 length: 15
V gene: TRBV4-3
J gene: TRBJ2-7
D gene: .
CDR3 protein: CASSQWDTNSYEQYF
CDR3 DNA: TGCGCCAGCAGCCAATGGGACACCAATTCCTACGAGCAGTACTTC

clone size: .
CDR3 length: 12
V gene: TRBV7-9
J gene: TRBJ1-2
D gene: .
CDR3 protein: CASVDINYGYTF
CDR3 DNA: TGTGCCAGCGTCGACATCAACTATGGCTACACCTTC

clone size: .
CDR3 length: 14
V gene: TRBV19
J gene: TRBJ1-6
D gene: TRBD1
CDR3 protein: CASSMAGQLSPLHF
CDR3 DNA: TGTGCCAGTAGTATGGCGGGACAGCTTTCACCCCTCCACTTT

clone size: .
CDR3 length: 15
V gene: TRBV25-1
J gene: TRBJ2-5
D gene: TRBD1
CDR3 protein: CASSARDSWEETQYF
CDR3 DNA: TGTGCCAGCAGTGCCCGGGACAGCTGGGAAGAGACCCAGTACTTC

clone size: .
CDR3 length: 13
V gene: TRBV7-2
J gene: TRBJ1-2
D gene: .
CDR3 protein: CASSLARDYGYTF
CDR3 DNA: TGTGCCAGCAGCTTAGCGCGAGACTATGGCTACACCTTC

clone size: .
CDR3 length: 14
V gene: TRBV27
J gene: TRBJ1-5
D gene: TRBD1
CDR3 protein: CASSLGQGNQPQHF
CDR3 DNA: TGTGCCAGCAGTTTGGGACAGGGGAATCAGCCCCAGCATTTT

clone size: .
CDR3 length: 13
V gene: TRBV6-2/TRBV6-3
J gene: TRBJ2-6
D gene: .
CDR3 protein: CASSPQGANVLTF
CDR3 DNA: TGTGCCAGCAGTCCACAGGGGGCCAACGTCCTGACTTTC

clone size: .
CDR3 length: 17
V gene: TRBV19
J gene: TRBJ1-1
D gene: TRBD1
CDR3 protein: CASSSRTGGRMNTEAFF
CDR3 DNA: TGTGCCAGTAGTAGTCGGACAGGGGGAAGGATGAACACTGAAGCTTTCTTT

clone size: .
CDR3 length: 16
V gene: TRBV6-6
J gene: TRBJ1-3
D gene: .
CDR3 protein: CASSYLGADSGNTIYF
CDR3 DNA: TGTGCCAGCAGTTACCTGGGAGCCGACTCTGGAAACACCATATATTTT

clone size: .
CDR3 length: 15
V gene: TRBV7-2
J gene: TRBJ1-3
D gene: TRBD1
CDR3 protein: CASSLGTGAGNTIYF
CDR3 DNA: TGTGCCAGCAGCTTGGGAACAGGGGCTGGAAACACCATATATTTT

clone size: .
CDR3 length: 13
V gene: TRBV4-2
J gene: TRBJ2-3
D gene: .
CDR3 protein: CASSPWGEGTQYF
CDR3 DNA: TGTGCCAGCAGCCCCTGGGGTGAGGGTACGCAGTATTTT

clone size: .
CDR3 length: 14
V gene: TRBV5-4
J gene: TRBJ2-7
D gene: TRBD2
CDR3 protein: CASSPGTSPYEQYF
CDR3 DNA: TGTGCCAGCAGCCCCGGGACTAGCCCCTACGAGCAGTACTTC

clone size: .
CDR3 length: 14
V gene: TRBV6-4
J gene: TRBJ2-4
D gene: TRBD1
CDR3 protein: CASSEDRDSGIQYF
CDR3 DNA: TGTGCCAGCAGTGAAGACAGGGATTCTGGCATTCAGTACTTC

clone size: .
CDR3 length: 15
V gene: TRBV3-1/TRBV3-2
J gene: TRBJ1-6
D gene: .
CDR3 protein: CASSQQGTYNSPLHF
CDR3 DNA: TGTGCCAGCAGTCAACAGGGAACCTATAATTCACCCCTCCACTTT

clone size: few
CDR3 length: 14
V gene: TRBV28
J gene: TRBJ1-5
D gene: .
CDR3 protein: CASSLRGNNQPQHF
CDR3 DNA: TGTGCCAGCAGTTTACGAGGCAACAATCAGCCCCAGCATTTT

clone size: .
CDR3 length: 14
V gene: TRBV9
J gene: TRBJ2-7
D gene: TRBD1
CDR3 protein: CASSVRDRSYEQYF
CDR3 DNA: TGTGCCAGCAGCGTCCGGGACAGATCCTACGAGCAGTACTTC

clone size: few
CDR3 length: 15
V gene: TRBV19
J gene: TRBJ1-6
D gene: .
CDR3 protein: CASSIGETYNSPLHF
CDR3 DNA: TGTGCCAGTAGTATAGGTGAGACCTATAATTCACCCCTCCACTTT

clone size: .
CDR3 length: 16
V gene: TRBV5-1
J gene: TRBJ1-1
D gene: TRBD1
CDR3 protein: CASSLATGQGHPEAFF
CDR3 DNA: TGCGCCAGCAGCTTGGCCACAGGACAGGGTCACCCTGAAGCTTTCTTT

clone size: .
CDR3 length: 12
V gene: TRBV28
J gene: TRBJ1-2
D gene: .
CDR3 protein: CASTRPNYGYTF
CDR3 DNA: TGTGCCAGCACCCGTCCGAACTATGGCTACACCTTC

clone size: .
CDR3 length: 19
V gene: TRBV28
J gene: TRBJ2-3
D gene: TRBD2
CDR3 protein: CASSRTSGGASGHQDTQYF
CDR3 DNA: TGTGCCAGCAGCCGAACTAGCGGGGGGGCCTCAGGGCACCAGGATACGCAGTATTTT

clone size: .
CDR3 length: 15
V gene: TRBV2
J gene: TRBJ2-1
D gene: TRBD1
CDR3 protein: CASRGTGGFYNEQFF
CDR3 DNA: TGTGCCAGCAGAGGGACAGGGGGCTTCTACAATGAGCAGTTCTTC

clone size: .
CDR3 length: 16
V gene: TRBV7-6
J gene: TRBJ1-6
D gene: TRBD1
CDR3 protein: CASSPGTGQEVSPLHF
CDR3 DNA: TGTGCCAGCAGCCCGGGGACGGGACAGGAAGTGTCACCCCTCCACTTT

clone size: .
CDR3 length: 13
V gene: TRBV12-3/TRBV12-4
J gene: TRBJ1-5
D gene: .
CDR3 protein: CASSLGGRQPQHF
CDR3 DNA: TGTGCCAGCAGTTTGGGGGGGAGGCAGCCCCAGCATTTT

clone size: once
CDR3 length: 14
V gene: TRBV5-4
J gene: TRBJ2-6
D gene: .
CDR3 protein: CASSLDTGANVLTF
CDR3 DNA: TGTGCCAGCAGCTTGGATACTGGGGCCAACGTCCTGACTTTC

clone size: .
CDR3 length: 14
V gene: TRBV6-5
J gene: TRBJ1-1
D gene: .
CDR3 protein: CASRVSPGGTEAFF
CDR3 DNA: TGTGCCAGCAGGGTCAGTCCCGGAGGCACTGAAGCTTTCTTT

clone size: .
CDR3 length: 13
V gene: TRBV5-1
J gene: TRBJ1-2
D gene: TRBD1
CDR3 protein: CASSLTGAYGYTF
CDR3 DNA: TGCGCCAGCAGCTTGACAGGGGCCTATGGCTACACCTTC

clone size: .
CDR3 length: 14
V gene: TRBV5-5
J gene: TRBJ2-5
D gene: .
CDR3 protein: CASSSPRGQETQYF
CDR3 DNA: TGTGCCAGCAGCTCGCCTAGGGGTCAAGAGACCCAGTACTTC

clone size: .
CDR3 length: 13
V gene: TRBV19
J gene: TRBJ1-5
D gene: .
CDR3 protein: CASSIQRDQPQHF
CDR3 DNA: TGTGCCAGTAGTATCCAGAGGGATCAGCCCCAGCATTTT